This section outlines one T cell receptor (beta chain) sequence together with its context. There is no known antigen for this receptor. It has no much larger one-base neighbor in the sample; base qualities were not kept. CDR1 and CDR2, looked up from the germline V gene, are WSHSY and SAAADI. There are 11 amino acids in the CDR3, from cysteine to phenylalanine inclusive. Here the CDR3 DNA is all that survives: 33 bases in frame from base 1. Trimming takes 4 bases off V and 6 bases off J; junction bases not matched to a gene: 0. This sample was included in a study of blood T cell repertoires in COVID-19 (dated by TCRdb to 2018 to 2021). Regarding the complete study: Collaborator samples came from the United States, Italy and Spain and covered acute and convalescent phases of COVID-19. The repertoires were made available in a free public database intended to serve as a resource for research on the immune response to SARS-CoV-2. Where available, HLA class I and class II types were obtained from metadata supplied by the sample provider rather than from assay-based typing. Subjects who had been exposed to COVID-19, were actively infected with it, or had recovered from it provided the deeply sampled blood TCRbeta repertoires that made up the dataset. Nearly every sample came with metadata listing a de-identified subject ID, COVID-19 status, age in years and sex. The material from the prospective study consisted of cDNA or gDNA derived from T cells, B-cell-depleted T cells, or PBMCs. The samples were drawn from two sources: the first 160 participants of the ongoing ImmuneRACE study, and 1,200 or so subjects contributed by 6 global collaborators. The research as a whole found: The amount of clinical and demographic metadata varied by source and participant and was provided uncurated.

TCRbeta CDR3 regions were amplified from genomic DNA by means of the immunoSEQ Assay, a bias-controlled multiplex PCR. Under the source paper's analysis protocol: The number of nucleated cells in each sample was estimated from the amplification of reference gene primers within the assay. To quantify the absolute abundance of each unique TCRbeta CDR3 rearrangement, sequence reads were collapsed and filtered. For each sample, productive Simpson clonality was calculated by taking the square root of Simpson's diversity index across productive rearrangements. This is the immuneACCESS table as TCRdb keeps it, with only in-frame sequences that have V and J called. A part of the clones is gone; compared with another copy, unresolved V genes explain less than half, and the rest is unexplained. V and J calls and clone size are those listed in that table; D and trimming were worked out from the DNA. The sample yields 70,000 to 85,000 clones; 65% to 85% were counted once. The biggest ten clones account for about 42% of the sample.

The collaborating institutions used their own protocols to collect whole blood in K2EDTA tubes. For TCRbeta analysis, collaborators shipped samples as frozen whole blood, isolated PBMCs, or DNA extracted from either of those sample types. The sequence is built from TRBV10-2 and TRBJ2-7; the junction holds 7 bases that match TRBD2. What was sequenced was peripheral blood. The receptor was isolated from a man older than 75 with active or convalescent COVID-19. In nucleotide form, the sequence is TGCGCCAGCAGTGGGGGGGGCGAGCAGTACTTC. Its coded protein is CASSGGGEQYF.